The TCR beta chain under discussion was sequenced for a study of shared clonotypes between healthy human individuals. Study results and caveats: Clonotype sharing among donors likely depends on sequencing depth.

Repertoires were generated with immunoSEQ multiplex PCR, while TCRdb's copy carries only in-frame clones and drops some. Found here are about 980,000 clones, approximately 80% of them singletons; the top ten hold about 1.5%. On this clone: Its antigen is not identified.

This CDR3 contains 14 residues. V gave up 6 bases and J gave up 2 bases, with 12 bases separating them. Germline assignment: CDR1 SGDLS and CDR2 YYNGEE. The origin of this receptor is a young man in good health. Sequencing input: memory CD4+ T cells sorted from blood. Subset: CD45RA-negative fraction. This chain links TRBV9 with TRBJ2-1; D may be TRBD1 (6 bases). The CDR3 coding sequence is TGTGCCAGCACACGAGGGGGTACCTACAATGAGCAGTTCTTC. Translation gives CASTRGGTYNEQFF.